This T cell receptor (beta chain) was recorded in a study of identical twins. Overall study results and limits: The more abundant beta clonotypes in cord blood had fewer insertions, and memory repertoires did not show this.

At least ten counts were recorded for this clonotype. Its specificity is not known. V was cut by 0 bases and J by 3 bases, with 4 bases left in between. The CDR3 has 13 amino acids. Germline values: CDR1 KGHSH, CDR2 LQKENI. A template switching step contributed a universal primer site, while unique molecular identifiers were present in the cDNA. Via MiXCR, TCRdb re-called the 5' RACE reads, giving one row per CDR3 protein. Among some 96,000 distinct CDR3 sequences listed, 5.9% were seen once. The V call is TRBV18, the J call TRBJ2-3; D call uncertain. The material sequenced was memory T cells sorted from blood. The receptor was isolated from a woman in her forties or fifties in good health. The CDR3 DNA sequence: TGTGCCAGCTCACCACCCTCTACAGATACGCAGTATTTT. Translating it yields CASSPPSTDTQYF.